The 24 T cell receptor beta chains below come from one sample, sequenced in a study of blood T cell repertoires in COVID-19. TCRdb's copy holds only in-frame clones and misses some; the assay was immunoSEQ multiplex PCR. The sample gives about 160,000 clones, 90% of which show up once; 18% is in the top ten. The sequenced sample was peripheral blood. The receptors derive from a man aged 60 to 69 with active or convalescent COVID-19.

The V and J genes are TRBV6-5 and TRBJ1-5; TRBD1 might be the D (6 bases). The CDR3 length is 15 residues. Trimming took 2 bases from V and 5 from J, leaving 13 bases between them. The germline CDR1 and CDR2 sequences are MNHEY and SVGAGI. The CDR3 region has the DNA TGTGCCAGCAGTTACAGCGGGGGGCCTGATCAGCCCCAGCATTTT. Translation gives CASSYSGGPDQPQHF.

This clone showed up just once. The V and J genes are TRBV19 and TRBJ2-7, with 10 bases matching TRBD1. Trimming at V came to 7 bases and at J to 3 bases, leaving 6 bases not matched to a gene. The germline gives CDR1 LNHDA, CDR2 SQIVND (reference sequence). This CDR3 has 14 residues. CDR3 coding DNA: TGTGCCAGTAAAATCCGGACAGGGGGCTACGAGCAGTACTTC. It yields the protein CASKIRTGGYEQYF. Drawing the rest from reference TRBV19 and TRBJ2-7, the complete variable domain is DGGITQSPKYLFRKEGQNVTLSCEQNLNHDAMYWYRQDPGQGLRLIYYSQIVNDFQKGDIAEGYSVSREKKESFPLTVTSAQKNPTAFYLCASKIRTGGYEQYFGPGTRLTVT.

The CDR3 loop is CASSLGRGSGANVLTF. CDR3 nucleotide sequence: TGTGCCAGCAGCTTAGGACGCGGCTCTGGGGCCAACGTCCTGACTTTC. The rearrangement links TRBV7-2 to TRBJ2-6; no clear D gene. Trimming removed 1 base from V and 0 bases from J, with 7 bases in between. CDR1 is SGHTA and CDR2 is FQGNSA in the germline V gene. This CDR3 has 16 residues.

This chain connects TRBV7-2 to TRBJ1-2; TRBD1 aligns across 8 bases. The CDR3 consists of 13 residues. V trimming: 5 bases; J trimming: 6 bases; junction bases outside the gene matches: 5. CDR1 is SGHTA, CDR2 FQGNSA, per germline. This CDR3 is CASSRQGNHGYTF. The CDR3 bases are TGTGCCAGCAGCCGACAGGGGAACCATGGCTACACCTTC. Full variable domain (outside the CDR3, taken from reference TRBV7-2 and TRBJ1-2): GAGVSQSPSNKVTEKGKDVELRCDPISGHTALYWYRQSLGQGLEFLIYFQGNSAPDKSGLPSDRFSAERTGGSVSTLTIQRTQQEDSAVYLCASSRQGNHGYTFGSGTRLTVV.

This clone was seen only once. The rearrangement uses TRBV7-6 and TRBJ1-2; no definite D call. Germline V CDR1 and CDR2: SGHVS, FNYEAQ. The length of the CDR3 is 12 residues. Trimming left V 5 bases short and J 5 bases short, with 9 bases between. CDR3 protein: CASSAGVYGYTF. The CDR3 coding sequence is TGTGCCAGCAGCGCCGGGGTATATGGCTACACCTTC.

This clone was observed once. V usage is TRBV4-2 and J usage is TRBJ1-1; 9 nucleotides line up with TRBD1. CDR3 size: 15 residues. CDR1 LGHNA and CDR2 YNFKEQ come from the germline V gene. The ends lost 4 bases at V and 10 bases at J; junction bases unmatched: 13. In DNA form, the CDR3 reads TGTGCCAGCAGCCTAGAATCGGACAGGGGTCTAAGAGCTTTCTTT. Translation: CASSLESDRGLRAFF.

For the CDR3, the DNA is TGTGCCAGCGGCCTGGGACAGGGGGTCTCTGGGGCCAACGTCCTGACTTTC. Translated, it gives CASGLGQGVSGANVLTF. This chain joins TRBV19 and TRBJ2-6, with 11 bases fitting TRBD1. From germline, CDR1 is LNHDA and CDR2 SQIVND (reference sequence). The V gene end was trimmed by 9 bases and the J gene end by 0 bases; junction bases not matched to a gene: 7. CDR3 length: 17 amino acids. The full variable domain, rest sourced from reference TRBV19 and TRBJ2-6, is DGGITQSPKYLFRKEGQNVTLSCEQNLNHDAMYWYRQDPGQGLRLIYYSQIVNDFQKGDIAEGYSVSREKKESFPLTVTSAQKNPTAFYLCASGLGQGVSGANVLTFGAGSRLTVL.

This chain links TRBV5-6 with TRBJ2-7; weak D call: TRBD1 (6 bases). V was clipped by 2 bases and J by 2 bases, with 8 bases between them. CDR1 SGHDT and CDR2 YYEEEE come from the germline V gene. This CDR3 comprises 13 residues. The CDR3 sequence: CASSFRGTYEQYF. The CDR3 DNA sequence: TGTGCCAGCAGCTTCAGGGGCACCTACGAGCAGTACTTC.

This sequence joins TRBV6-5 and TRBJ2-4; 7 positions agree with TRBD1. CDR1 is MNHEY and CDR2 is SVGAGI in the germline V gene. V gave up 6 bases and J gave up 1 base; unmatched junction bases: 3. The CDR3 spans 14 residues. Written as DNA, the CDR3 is TGTGCCAGCAGCCTACAGGGGGCCAAAAACATTCAGTACTTC. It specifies CASSLQGAKNIQYF.

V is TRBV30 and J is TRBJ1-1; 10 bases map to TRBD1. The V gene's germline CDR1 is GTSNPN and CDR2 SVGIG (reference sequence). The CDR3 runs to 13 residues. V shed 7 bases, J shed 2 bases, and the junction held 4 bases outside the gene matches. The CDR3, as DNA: TGTGCCTACCGACAGGGGGCAAACACTGAAGCTTTCTTT. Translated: CAYRQGANTEAFF.

CDR3 residues: CASSEATGVDEAFF. The CDR3 DNA reads TGCGCCAGCAGTGAGGCTACAGGGGTTGATGAAGCTTTCTTT. This chain uses TRBV10-1 with TRBJ1-1, with 7 bases identical to TRBD1. The trim removed 2 bases at V and 7 bases at J, leaving 7 bases unmatched. This CDR3 is built from 14 residues. Germline CDR1 and CDR2: WNHNN and SYGVQD (reference sequence).

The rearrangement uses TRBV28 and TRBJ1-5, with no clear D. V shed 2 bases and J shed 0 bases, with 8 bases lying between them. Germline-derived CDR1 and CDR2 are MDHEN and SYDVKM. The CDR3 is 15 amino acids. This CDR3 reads CASSLPGISNQPQHF. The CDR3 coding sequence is TGTGCCAGCAGTTTACCCGGGATTAGCAATCAGCCCCAGCATTTT.

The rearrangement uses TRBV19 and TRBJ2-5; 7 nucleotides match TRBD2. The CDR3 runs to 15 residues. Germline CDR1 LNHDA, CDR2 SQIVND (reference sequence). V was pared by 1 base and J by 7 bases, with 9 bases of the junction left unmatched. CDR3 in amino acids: CASSIARGTGGTQYF. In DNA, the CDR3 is TGTGCCAGTAGTATAGCTCGGGGGACGGGAGGGACCCAGTACTTC. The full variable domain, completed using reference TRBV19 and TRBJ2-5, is DGGITQSPKYLFRKEGQNVTLSCEQNLNHDAMYWYRQDPGQGLRLIYYSQIVNDFQKGDIAEGYSVSREKKESFPLTVTSAQKNPTAFYLCASSIARGTGGTQYFGPGTRLLVL.

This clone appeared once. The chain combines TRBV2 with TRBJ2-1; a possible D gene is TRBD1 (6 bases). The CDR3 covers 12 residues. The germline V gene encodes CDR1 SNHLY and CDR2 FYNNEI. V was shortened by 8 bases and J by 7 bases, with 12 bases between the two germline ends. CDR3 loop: CASPTGRNEQFF. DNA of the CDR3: TGTGCCAGCCCTACAGGGCGAAATGAGCAGTTCTTC. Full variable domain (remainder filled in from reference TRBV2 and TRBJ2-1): EPEVTQTPSHQVTQMGQEVILRCVPISNHLYFYWYRQILGQKVEFLVSFYNNEISEKSEIFDDQFSVERPDGSNFTLKIRSTKLEDSAMYFCASPTGRNEQFFGPGTRLTVL.

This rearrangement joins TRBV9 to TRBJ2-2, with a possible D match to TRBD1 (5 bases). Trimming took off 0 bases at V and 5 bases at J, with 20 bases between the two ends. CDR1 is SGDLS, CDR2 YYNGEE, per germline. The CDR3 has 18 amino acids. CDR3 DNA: TGTGCCAGCAGCGTAGTAAGATACAGGCTGAGCGAGACCGGGGAGCTGTTTTTT. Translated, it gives CASSVVRYRLSETGELFF. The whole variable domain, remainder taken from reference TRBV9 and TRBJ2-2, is DSGVTQTPKHLITATGQRVTLRCSPRSGDLSVYWYQQSLDQGLQFLIQYYNGEERAKGNILERFSAQQFPDLHSELNLSSLELGDSALYFCASSVVRYRLSETGELFFGEGSRLTVL.

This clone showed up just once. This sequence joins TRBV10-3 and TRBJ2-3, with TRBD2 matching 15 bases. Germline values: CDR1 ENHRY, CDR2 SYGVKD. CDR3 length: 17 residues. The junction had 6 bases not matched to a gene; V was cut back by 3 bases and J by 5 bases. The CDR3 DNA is TGTGCCATCAGTGACAGGACTAGCGGGAGGGTCCGAGATACGCAGTATTTT. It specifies CAISDRTSGRVRDTQYF.

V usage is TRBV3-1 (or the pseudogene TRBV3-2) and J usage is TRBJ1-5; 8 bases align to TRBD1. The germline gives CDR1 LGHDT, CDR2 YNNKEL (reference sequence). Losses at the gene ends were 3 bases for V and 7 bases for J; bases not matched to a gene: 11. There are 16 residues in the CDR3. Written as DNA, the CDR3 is TGTGCCAGCAGCCATTCTTTCCAGGGGGCACAACAGCCCCAGCATTTT. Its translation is CASSHSFQGAQQPQHF.

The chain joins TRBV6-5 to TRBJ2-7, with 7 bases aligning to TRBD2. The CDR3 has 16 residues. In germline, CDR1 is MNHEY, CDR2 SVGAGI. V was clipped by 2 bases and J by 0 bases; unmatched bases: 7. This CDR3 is CASSYPTGGSSYEQYF. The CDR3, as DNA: TGTGCCAGCAGTTACCCGACCGGGGGGAGCTCCTACGAGCAGTACTTC.

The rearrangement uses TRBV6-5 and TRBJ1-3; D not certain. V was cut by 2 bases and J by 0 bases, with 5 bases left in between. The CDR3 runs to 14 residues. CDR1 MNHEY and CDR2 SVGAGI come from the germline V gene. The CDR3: CASSYESSGNTIYF. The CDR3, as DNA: TGTGCCAGCAGTTACGAGAGCTCTGGAAACACCATATATTTT.

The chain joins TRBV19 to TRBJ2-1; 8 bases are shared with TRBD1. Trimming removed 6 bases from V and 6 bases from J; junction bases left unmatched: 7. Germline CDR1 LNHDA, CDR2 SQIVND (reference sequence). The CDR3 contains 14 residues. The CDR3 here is CASRKLDRGNEQFF. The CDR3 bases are TGTGCCAGTAGGAAACTCGACAGGGGCAATGAGCAGTTCTTC.

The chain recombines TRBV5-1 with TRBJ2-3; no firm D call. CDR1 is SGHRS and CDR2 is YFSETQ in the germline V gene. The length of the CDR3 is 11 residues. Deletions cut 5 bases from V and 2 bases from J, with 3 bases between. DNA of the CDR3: TGCGCCAGCAGGGCCACAGATACGCAGTATTTT. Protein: CASRATDTQYF.

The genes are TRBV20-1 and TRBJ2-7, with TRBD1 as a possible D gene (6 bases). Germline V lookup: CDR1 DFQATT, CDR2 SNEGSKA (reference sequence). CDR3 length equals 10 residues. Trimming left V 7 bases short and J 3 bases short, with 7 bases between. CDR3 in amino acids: CSVQGYEQYF. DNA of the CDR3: TGCAGTGTACAGGGCTACGAGCAGTACTTC.

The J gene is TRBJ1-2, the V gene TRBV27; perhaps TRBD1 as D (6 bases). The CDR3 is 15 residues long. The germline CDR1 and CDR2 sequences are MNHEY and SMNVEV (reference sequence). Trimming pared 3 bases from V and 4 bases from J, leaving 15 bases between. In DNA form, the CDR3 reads TGTGCCAGCAGTTTCTCGAGACAGGCTATCTATGGCTACACCTTC. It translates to CASSFSRQAIYGYTF.

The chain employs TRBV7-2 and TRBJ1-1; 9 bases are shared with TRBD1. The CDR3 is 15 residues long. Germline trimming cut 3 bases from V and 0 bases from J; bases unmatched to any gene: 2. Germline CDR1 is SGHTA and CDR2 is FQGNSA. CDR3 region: CASSLTGGMNTEAFF. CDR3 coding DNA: TGTGCCAGCAGCTTGACAGGGGGAATGAACACTGAAGCTTTCTTT.